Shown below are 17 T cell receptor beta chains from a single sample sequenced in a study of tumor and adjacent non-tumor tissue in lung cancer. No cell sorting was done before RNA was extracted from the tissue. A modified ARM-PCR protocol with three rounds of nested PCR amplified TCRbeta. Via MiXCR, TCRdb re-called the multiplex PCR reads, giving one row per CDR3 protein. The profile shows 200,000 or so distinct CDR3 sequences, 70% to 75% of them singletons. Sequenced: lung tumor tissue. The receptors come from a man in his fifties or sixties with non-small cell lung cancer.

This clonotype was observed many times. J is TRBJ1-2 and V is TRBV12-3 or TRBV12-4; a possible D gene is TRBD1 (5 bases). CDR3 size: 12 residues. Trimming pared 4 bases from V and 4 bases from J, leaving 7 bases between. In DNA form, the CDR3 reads TGTGCCAGCAGTTCAGGGTCCTATGGCTACACCTTC. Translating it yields CASSSGSYGYTF.

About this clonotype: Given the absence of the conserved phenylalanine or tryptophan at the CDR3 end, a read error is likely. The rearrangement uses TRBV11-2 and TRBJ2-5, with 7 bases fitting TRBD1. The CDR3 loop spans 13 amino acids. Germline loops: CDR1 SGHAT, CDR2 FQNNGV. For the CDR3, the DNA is TGTGCCAGCAACTCTACAGGGGAAGAGGCCCAGTACTTA. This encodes CASNSTGEEAQYL.

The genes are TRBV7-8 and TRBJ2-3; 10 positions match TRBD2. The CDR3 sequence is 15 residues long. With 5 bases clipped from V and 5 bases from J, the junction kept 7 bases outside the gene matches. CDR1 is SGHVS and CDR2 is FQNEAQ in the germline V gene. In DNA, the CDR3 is TGTGCCAGCAGCCGTAGCGGGGGGCAGGGAGATACGCAGTATTTT. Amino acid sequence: CASSRSGGQGDTQYF.

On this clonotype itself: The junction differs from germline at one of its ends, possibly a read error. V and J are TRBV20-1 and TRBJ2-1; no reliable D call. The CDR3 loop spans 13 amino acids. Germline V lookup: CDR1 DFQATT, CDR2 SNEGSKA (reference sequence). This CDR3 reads CSAAGSSYSERFF. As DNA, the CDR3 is TGCAGTGCTGCCGGATCCTCCTACAGTGAGCGGTTCTTC.

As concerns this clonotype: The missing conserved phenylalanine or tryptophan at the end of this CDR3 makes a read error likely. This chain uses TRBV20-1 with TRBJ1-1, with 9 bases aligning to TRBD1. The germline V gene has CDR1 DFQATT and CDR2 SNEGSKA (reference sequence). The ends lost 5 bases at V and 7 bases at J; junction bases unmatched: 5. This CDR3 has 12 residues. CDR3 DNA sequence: TGCAGTGCTTGGGACAGGGAAGGTGAAGCTTTCTCT. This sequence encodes CSAWDREGEAFS.

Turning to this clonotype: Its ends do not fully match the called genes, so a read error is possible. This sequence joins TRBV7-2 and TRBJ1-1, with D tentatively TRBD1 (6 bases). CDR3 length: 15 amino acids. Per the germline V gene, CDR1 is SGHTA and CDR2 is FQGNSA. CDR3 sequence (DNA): TGTGCCAGCAGCTCGGACAGTTTTCGGGCCACTAAAGCTTTCTTT. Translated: CASSSDSFRATKAFF.

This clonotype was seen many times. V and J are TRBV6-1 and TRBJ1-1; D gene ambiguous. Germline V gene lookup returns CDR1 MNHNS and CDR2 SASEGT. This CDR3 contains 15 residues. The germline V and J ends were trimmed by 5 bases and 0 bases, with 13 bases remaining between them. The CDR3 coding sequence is TGTGCCAGCAGTCCTCTTGGCAGCATGAACACTGAAGCTTTCTTT. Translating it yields CASSPLGSMNTEAFF.

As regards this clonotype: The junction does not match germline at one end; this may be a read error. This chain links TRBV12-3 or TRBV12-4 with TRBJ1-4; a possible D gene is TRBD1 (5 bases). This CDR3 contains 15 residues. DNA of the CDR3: TGTGCCAGCACCACTTCTGGGGGACTGAGGGGAAAACTGTATTTT. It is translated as CASTTSGGLRGKLYF.

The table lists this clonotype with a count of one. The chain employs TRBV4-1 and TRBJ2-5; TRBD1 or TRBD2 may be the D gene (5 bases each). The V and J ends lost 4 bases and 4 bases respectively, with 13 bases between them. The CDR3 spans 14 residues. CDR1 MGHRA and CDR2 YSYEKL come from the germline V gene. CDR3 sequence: CASSPVAGRETQYF. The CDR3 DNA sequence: TGCGCCAGCAGCCCCGTGGCAGGGAGAGAGACCCAGTACTTC.

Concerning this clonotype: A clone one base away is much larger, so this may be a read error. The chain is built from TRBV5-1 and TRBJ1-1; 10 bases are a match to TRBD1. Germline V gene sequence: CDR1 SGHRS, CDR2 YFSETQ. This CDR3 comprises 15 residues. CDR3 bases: TGCGCCAGCAGCCTCCTGACAGGGGGCGAGACTGAAACTTTCTTT. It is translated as CASSLLTGGETETFF.

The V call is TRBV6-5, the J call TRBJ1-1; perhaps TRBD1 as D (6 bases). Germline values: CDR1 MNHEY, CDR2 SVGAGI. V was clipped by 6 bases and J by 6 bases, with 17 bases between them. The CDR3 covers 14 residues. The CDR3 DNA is TGTGCCAGCAGACCCCTAGGACAGCGCTCTGAAGCTTTCTTT. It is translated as CASRPLGQRSEAFF.

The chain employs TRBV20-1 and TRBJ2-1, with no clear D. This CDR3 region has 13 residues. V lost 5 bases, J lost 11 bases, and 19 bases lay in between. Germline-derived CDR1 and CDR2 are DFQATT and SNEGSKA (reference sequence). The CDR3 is CSAGGSSYIKQFF. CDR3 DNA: TGCAGTGCTGGCGGATCCTCCTACATTAAGCAGTTCTTC.

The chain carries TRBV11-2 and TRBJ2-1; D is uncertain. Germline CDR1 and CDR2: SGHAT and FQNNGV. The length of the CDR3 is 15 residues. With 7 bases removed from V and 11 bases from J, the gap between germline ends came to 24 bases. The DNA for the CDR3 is TGTGCCAGCAACTGGGCAGAGAGCTCCTACGATCAGCAGTTCTTC. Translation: CASNWAESSYDQQFF.

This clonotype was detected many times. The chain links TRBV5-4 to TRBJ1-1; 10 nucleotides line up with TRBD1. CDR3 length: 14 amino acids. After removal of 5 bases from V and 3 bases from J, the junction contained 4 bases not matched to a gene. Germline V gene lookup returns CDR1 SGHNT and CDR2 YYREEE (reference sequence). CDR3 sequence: CASRRQGADTEAFF. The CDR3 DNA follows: TGTGCCAGCAGGCGACAGGGGGCAGACACTGAAGCTTTCTTT.

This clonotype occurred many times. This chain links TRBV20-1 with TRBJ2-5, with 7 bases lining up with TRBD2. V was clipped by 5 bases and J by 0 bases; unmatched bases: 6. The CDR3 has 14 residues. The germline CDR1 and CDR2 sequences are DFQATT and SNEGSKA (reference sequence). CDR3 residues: CSALGGLYQETQYF. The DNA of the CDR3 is TGCAGTGCTCTGGGGGGGTTATACCAAGAGACCCAGTACTTC.

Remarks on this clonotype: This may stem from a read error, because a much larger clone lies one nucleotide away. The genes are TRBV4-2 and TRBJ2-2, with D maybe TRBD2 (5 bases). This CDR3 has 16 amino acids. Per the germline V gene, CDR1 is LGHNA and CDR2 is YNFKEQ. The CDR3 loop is CASSQDLRANTGVLFF. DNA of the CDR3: TGTGCCAGCAGCCAAGATCTGAGGGCCAACACCGGGGTGCTGTTTTTT.

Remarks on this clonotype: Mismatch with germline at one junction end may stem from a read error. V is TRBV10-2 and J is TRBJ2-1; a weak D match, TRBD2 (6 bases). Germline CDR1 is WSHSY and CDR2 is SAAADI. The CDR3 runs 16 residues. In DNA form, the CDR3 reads TGCACCAGCAGTGTCAACGCGGGGAGCTCCTACAATGAGCAGTTCTTC. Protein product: CTSSVNAGSSYNEQFF.